This T cell receptor (beta chain) originates from a study of technical replicates of blood from a handful of donors (dated by TCRdb to about 2017). About this clone: No antigen is known for it. Base qualities are not recorded, but no much larger clone differs from it by a single base.

The library relied on the immunoSEQ multiplex PCR assay. The table was pulled from immuneACCESS by TCRdb, which kept in-frame rearrangements only. Such tables lose some clones; where checked, under half of the loss comes from unresolved V genes, and the rest has no known cause. For this sample the table gives over 55,000 clones, of which roughly 96% were detected only once. The ten largest clones take up around 0.22% of the sample. The sample was T cells isolated from PBMCs. The receptor's source is a human donor in good health.

For the CDR3, the sequence is CATSVGGGNEKLFF. The bases read TGTGCCACATCGGTGGGAGGTGGTAATGAAAAACTGTTTTTT. Here the chain combines TRBV28 and TRBJ1-4; the D gene cannot be resolved reliably. The CDR3, from cysteine to phenylalanine, totals 14 residues. Solely the CDR3 DNA is kept, with 42 bases framed from the first base. V is cut by 10 bases and J by 4 bases, and the space between the germline ends is 16 bases. CDR1 and CDR2 are read off the germline V gene as MDHEN and SYDVKM. This CDR3, with the reference TRBV28 and TRBJ1-4 proteins standing in past its ends, gives the full variable domain DVKVTQSSRYLVKRTGEKVFLECVQDMDHENMFWYRQDPGLGLRLIYFSYDVKMKEKGDIPEGYSVSREKKERFSLILESASTNQTSMYLCATSVGGGNEKLFFGSGTQLSVL.